This T cell receptor beta chain is from a study of blood T cell repertoires in COVID-19. The overall study: Nucleic acid was either cDNA or gDNA, and it came from T cells, B-cell-depleted T cells, or PBMCs.

The CDR3 has 16 amino acids. V lost 2 bases, J lost 9 bases, and 14 bases stayed unmatched. From germline, CDR1 is GTSNPN and CDR2 SVGIG (reference sequence). This clone has only one observation. Per the original methods: Nucleated cell counts were estimated from reference gene primer amplification. Profiled with immunoSEQ multiplex PCR; TCRdb holds only in-frame clones, not every one. The V and J calls and clone size are taken from that table; D and trimming were inferred from the DNA. The sample has under 200,000 clones, roughly 84% seen once; the top ten hold over 7.5%. This receptor was identified in an elderly woman with acute or convalescent COVID-19. The sequenced material came from peripheral blood. This rearrangement joins TRBV30 to TRBJ2-1; 9 bases are shared with TRBD2. CDR3 residues: CAWSKGLAGIKGEQFF. The CDR3 nucleotides are TGTGCCTGGAGTAAAGGGCTAGCGGGGATCAAGGGTGAGCAGTTCTTC.